The 10 T cell receptor beta chains below come from one sample, sequenced in a study of identical twins. TCRdb passed the 5' RACE reads through MiXCR, listing each CDR3 protein once. This sample has about 520,000 distinct CDR3 sequences, with roughly a fifth found just once. This sample was also put to use in a study of T cells expressing NK-cell markers.

Input material: CD4+ T cells sorted from blood. These receptors were collected from a woman between 18 and 30 years old in good health.

The V gene is TRBV6-2 or TRBV6-3, the J gene TRBJ2-2; 9 bases match TRBD2. CDR3 size: 16 residues. Germline V CDR1 and CDR2: MNHEY, SVGEGT. V trimming: 8 bases; J trimming: 4 bases; junction bases outside the gene matches: 11. The CDR3 DNA reads TGTGCCAGCGCGGGAGGGCCTAGAGTGGGCACCGGGGAGCTGTTTTTT. This codes for CASAGGPRVGTGELFF.

This clonotype was seen ten or more times. The chain uses TRBV20-1 and TRBJ2-3; perhaps D is TRBD1 or TRBD2 (5 bases each). Deletions cut 7 bases from V and 8 bases from J, with 16 bases between. Per germline, CDR1 DFQATT and CDR2 SNEGSKA (reference sequence). This CDR3 has 12 amino acids. CDR3 amino acids: CSVNLLGVTQYF. CDR3 DNA: TGCAGTGTGAATCTTCTGGGGGTTACGCAGTATTTT.

The chain couples TRBV3-2 to TRBJ1-6; the table assigns TRBD1, which was not confirmed against the DNA. TRBV3-2 counts as a pseudogene. This CDR3 has 16 amino acids. The CDR3: CASGPTGTGYNSPLHF. CDR3 in DNA: TGTGCCAGCGGCCCGACCGGGACAGGTTATAATTCACCCCTCCACTTT.

The sample holds a few counts of this clonotype. The chain combines TRBV29-1 with TRBJ2-7; D gene uncertain. Germline CDR1 reads SQVTM; CDR2 reads ANQGSEA. V dropped 5 bases and J dropped 0 bases, with 5 bases sitting between them. The CDR3 sequence is 11 residues long. CDR3 in DNA: TGCAGCGTTCGCCACTCCTACGAGCAGTACTTC. The encoded protein is CSVRHSYEQYF.

The chain links TRBV20-1 to TRBJ1-5, with TRBD1 as a possible D gene (5 bases). In germline, CDR1 is DFQATT, CDR2 SNEGSKA (reference sequence). This CDR3 comprises 13 residues. Trimming stripped 7 bases from V and 4 bases from J, with 14 bases between. The CDR3 is CSVGSGINQPQHF. CDR3 nucleotide sequence: TGCAGTGTTGGCTCAGGGATAAATCAGCCCCAGCATTTT.

There are many counts of this clonotype. The gene calls are TRBV5-1 and TRBJ2-3; 9 nucleotides align to TRBD2. Germline values: CDR1 SGHRS, CDR2 YFSETQ. The CDR3 loop spans 17 amino acids. J gave up 4 bases and V 0 bases, and 9 bases lay outside the gene matches. In nucleotides, the CDR3 is TGCGCCAGCAGCTTGGCCGGCGGGGGGGCCTATGCAGATACGCAGTATTTT. Its translation: CASSLAGGGAYADTQYF.

The J gene is TRBJ2-7, the V gene TRBV9, with a tentative D call TRBD2 (5 bases). The CDR3 runs to 14 residues. In germline, CDR1 is SGDLS, CDR2 YYNGEE. Between the trimmed V and J ends, which lost 0 bases and 2 bases, there was a span of 9 bases. CDR3 amino acids: CASSVGGLPYEQYF. The CDR3 bases are TGTGCCAGCAGCGTAGGCGGACTCCCCTACGAGCAGTACTTC.

This chain joins TRBV20-1 and TRBJ2-7, with TRBD2 matching 8 bases. This CDR3 region has 15 residues. Germline CDR1 and CDR2: DFQATT and SNEGSKA (reference sequence). Trimming cost V 5 bases and J 2 bases; bases outside gene matches: 11. Here the CDR3 reads CSAVPLRGDPYEQYF. The CDR3, as DNA: TGCAGTGCTGTCCCTTTGCGGGGGGACCCCTACGAGCAGTACTTC.

As to this clonotype: The junction departs from germline at one end; a sequencing error may be responsible. The rearrangement links TRBV5-5 to TRBJ2-1, with D possibly TRBD2 on 6 matching bases. Germline CDR1 SGHKS, CDR2 YYEKEE (reference sequence). The length of the CDR3 is 12 residues. The CDR3 loop reads CASSFSGLGQSF. The CDR3 DNA reads as TGTGCCAGCAGCTTTAGCGGACTGGGCCAGTCCTTC.

V is TRBV7-9 and J is TRBJ2-5; D is uncertain. The CDR3 totals 14 residues. Trimming removed 5 bases from V and 5 bases from J, with 15 bases in between. Germline assignment: CDR1 SEHNR and CDR2 FQNEAQ (reference sequence). The CDR3 DNA is TGTGCCAGCAGCCCGTCGTGGGTAGTCGAGACCCAGTACTTC. Translating it yields CASSPSWVVETQYF.